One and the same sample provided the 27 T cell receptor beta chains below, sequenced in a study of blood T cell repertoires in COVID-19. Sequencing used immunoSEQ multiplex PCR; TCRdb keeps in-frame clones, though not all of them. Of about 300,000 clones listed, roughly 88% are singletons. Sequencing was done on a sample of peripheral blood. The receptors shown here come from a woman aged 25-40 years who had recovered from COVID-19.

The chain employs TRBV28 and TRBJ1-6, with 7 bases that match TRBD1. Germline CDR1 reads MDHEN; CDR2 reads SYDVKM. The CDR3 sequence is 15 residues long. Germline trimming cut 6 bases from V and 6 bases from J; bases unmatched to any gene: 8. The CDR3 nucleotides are TGTGCCAGCAGCCCTACCGGGACAGCTAATTCACCCCTCCACTTT. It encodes CASSPTGTANSPLHF.

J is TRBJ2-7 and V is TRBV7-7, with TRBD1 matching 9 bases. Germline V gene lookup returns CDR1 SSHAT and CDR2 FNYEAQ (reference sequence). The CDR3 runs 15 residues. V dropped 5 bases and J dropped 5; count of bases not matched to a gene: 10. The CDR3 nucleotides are TGTGCCAGCAGCCCTGGACAGGGGTCGAGGCACGAGCAGTACTTC. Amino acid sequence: CASSPGQGSRHEQYF.

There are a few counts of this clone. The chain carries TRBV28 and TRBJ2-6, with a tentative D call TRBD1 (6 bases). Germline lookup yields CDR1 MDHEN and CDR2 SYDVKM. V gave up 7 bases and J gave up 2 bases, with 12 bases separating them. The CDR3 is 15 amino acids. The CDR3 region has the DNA TGTGCCAGCACTACGGCAGGGGCTGGGGCCAACGTCCTGACTTTC. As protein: CASTTAGAGANVLTF. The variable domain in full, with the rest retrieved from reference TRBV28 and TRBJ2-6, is DVKVTQSSRYLVKRTGEKVFLECVQDMDHENMFWYRQDPGLGLRLIYFSYDVKMKEKGDIPEGYSVSREKKERFSLILESASTNQTSMYLCASTTAGAGANVLTFGAGSRLTVL.

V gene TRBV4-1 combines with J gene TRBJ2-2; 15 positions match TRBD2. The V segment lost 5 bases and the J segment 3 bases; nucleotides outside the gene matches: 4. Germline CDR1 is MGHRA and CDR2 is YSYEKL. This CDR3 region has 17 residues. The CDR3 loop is CASSGLAGGLDTGELFF. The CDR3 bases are TGCGCCAGCAGCGGACTAGCGGGGGGGCTAGACACCGGGGAGCTGTTTTTT.

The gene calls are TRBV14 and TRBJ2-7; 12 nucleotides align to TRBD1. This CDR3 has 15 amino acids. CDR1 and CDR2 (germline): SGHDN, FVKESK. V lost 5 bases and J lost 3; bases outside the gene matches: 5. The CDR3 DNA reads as TGTGCCAGCAGCAACCGGGACAGGGGGCTCTACGAGCAGTACTTC. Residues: CASSNRDRGLYEQYF. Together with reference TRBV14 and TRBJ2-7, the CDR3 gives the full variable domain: EAGVTQFPSHSVIEKGQTVTLRCDPISGHDNLYWYRRVMGKEIKFLLHFVKESKQDESGMPNNRFLAERTGGTYSTLKVQPAELEDSGVYFCASSNRDRGLYEQYFGPGTRLTVT.

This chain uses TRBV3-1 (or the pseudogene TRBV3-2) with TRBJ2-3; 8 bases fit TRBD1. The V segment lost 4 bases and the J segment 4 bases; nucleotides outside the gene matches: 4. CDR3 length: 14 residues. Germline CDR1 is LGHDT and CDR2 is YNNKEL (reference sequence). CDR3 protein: CASSLGTGPDTQYF. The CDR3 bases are TGTGCCAGCAGCCTCGGGACAGGCCCAGATACGCAGTATTTT.

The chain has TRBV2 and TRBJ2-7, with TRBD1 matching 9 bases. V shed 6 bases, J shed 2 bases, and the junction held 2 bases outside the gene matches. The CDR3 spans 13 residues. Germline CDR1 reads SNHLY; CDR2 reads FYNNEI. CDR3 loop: CASRGTGTYEQYF. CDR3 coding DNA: TGTGCCAGCAGGGGGACAGGGACCTACGAGCAGTACTTC. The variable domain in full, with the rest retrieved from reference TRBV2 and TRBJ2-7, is EPEVTQTPSHQVTQMGQEVILRCVPISNHLYFYWYRQILGQKVEFLVSFYNNEISEKSEIFDDQFSVERPDGSNFTLKIRSTKLEDSAMYFCASRGTGTYEQYFGPGTRLTVT.

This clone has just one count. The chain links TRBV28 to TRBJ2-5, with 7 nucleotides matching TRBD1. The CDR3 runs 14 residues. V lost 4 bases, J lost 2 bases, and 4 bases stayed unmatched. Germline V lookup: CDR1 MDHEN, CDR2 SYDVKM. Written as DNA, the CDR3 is TGTGCCAGCAGTTACCCGGGACAGCAAGAGACCCAGTACTTC. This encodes CASSYPGQQETQYF.

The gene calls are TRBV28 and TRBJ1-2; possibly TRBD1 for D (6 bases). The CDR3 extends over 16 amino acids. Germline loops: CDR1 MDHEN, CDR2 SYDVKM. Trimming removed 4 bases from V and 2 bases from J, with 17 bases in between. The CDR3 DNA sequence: TGTGCCAGCAGTTCCCCCGGACAGCCTCCAAACTATGGCTACACCTTC. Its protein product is CASSSPGQPPNYGYTF.

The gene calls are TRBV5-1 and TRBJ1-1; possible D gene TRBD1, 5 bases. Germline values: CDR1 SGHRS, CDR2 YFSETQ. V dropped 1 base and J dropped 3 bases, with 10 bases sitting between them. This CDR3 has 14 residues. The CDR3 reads CASSLLQGDTEAFF. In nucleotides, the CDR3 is TGCGCCAGCAGCTTGCTGCAGGGCGACACTGAAGCTTTCTTT.

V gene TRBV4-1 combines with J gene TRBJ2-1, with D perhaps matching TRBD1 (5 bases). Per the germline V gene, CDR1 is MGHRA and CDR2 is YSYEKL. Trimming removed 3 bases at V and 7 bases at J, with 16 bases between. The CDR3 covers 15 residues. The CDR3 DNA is TGCGCCAGCAGCCAGGAAGGGGTTTCGGTGAATGAGCAGTTCTTC. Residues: CASSQEGVSVNEQFF.

Here the CDR3 reads CAIGGDNSPLHF. The CDR3 DNA sequence: TGTGCCATCGGCGGTGATAATTCACCCCTCCACTTT. The rearrangement uses TRBV10-3 and TRBJ1-6; D call uncertain. In germline, CDR1 is ENHRY, CDR2 SYGVKD. This CDR3 comprises 12 residues. Trimming pared 8 bases from V and 5 bases from J, leaving 7 bases between.

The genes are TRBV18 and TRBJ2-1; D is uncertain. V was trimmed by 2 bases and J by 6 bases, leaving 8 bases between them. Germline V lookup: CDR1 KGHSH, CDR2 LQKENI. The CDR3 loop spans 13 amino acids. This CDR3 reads CASSPTAANEQFF. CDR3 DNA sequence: TGTGCCAGCTCACCAACCGCGGCCAATGAGCAGTTCTTC.

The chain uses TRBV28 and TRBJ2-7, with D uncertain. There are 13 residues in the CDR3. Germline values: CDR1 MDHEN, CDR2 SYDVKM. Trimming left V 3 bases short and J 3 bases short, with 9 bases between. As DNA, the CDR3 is TGTGCCAGCAGTTTTGAACAGAGCTACGAGCAGTACTTC. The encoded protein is CASSFEQSYEQYF.

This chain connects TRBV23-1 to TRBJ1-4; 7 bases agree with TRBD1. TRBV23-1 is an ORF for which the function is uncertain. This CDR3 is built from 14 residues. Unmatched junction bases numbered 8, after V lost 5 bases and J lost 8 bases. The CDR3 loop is CASSLRGGEEKLFF. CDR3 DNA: TGCGCCAGCAGTTTGCGAGGGGGCGAGGAAAAACTGTTTTTT.

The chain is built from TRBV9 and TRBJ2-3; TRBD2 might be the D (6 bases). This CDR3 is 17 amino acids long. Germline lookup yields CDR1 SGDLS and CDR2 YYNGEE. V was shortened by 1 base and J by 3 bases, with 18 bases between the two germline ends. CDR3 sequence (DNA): TGTGCCAGCAGCGTATCATCCTCTAGCGCCGGGACAGATACGCAGTATTTT. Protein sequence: CASSVSSSSAGTDTQYF.

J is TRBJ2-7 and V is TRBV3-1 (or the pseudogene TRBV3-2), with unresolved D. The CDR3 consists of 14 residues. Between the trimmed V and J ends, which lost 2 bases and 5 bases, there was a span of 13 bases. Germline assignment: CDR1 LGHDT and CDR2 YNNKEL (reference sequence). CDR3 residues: CASSQIGAFHEQYF. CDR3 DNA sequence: TGTGCCAGCAGCCAAATCGGTGCCTTCCACGAGCAGTACTTC.

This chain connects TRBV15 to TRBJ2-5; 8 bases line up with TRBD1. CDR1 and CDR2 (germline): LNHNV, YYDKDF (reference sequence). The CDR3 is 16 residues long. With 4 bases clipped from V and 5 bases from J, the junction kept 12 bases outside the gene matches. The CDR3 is CATSTRGRGQYETQYF. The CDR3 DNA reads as TGTGCCACCAGCACCCGCGGCAGGGGGCAATATGAGACCCAGTACTTC.

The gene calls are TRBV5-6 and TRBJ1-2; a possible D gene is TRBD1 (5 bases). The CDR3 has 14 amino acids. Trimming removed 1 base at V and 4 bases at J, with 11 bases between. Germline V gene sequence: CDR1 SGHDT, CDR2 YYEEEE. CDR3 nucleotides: TGTGCCAGCAGCTTGAGACAGCAGGGCTATGGCTACACCTTC. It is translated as CASSLRQQGYGYTF.

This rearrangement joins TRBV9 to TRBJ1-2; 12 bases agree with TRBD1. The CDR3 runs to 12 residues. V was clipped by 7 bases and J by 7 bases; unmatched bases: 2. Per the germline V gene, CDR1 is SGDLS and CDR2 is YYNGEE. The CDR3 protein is CASWDRGLGYTF. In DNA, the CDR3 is TGTGCCAGCTGGGACAGGGGGCTTGGCTACACCTTC.

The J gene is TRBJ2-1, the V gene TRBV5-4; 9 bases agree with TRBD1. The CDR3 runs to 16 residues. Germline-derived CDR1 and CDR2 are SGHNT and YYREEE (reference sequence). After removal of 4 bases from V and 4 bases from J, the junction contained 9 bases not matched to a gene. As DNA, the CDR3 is TGTGCCAGCAGCAACCCGACAGGGGGTGCTTACAATGAGCAGTTCTTC. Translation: CASSNPTGGAYNEQFF.

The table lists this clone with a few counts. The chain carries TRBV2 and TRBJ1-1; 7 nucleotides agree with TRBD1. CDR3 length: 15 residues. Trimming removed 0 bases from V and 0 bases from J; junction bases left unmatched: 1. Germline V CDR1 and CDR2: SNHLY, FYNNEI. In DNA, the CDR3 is TGTGCCAGCAGTGAAGCGAGGGGGCTGAACACTGAAGCTTTCTTT. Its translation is CASSEARGLNTEAFF.

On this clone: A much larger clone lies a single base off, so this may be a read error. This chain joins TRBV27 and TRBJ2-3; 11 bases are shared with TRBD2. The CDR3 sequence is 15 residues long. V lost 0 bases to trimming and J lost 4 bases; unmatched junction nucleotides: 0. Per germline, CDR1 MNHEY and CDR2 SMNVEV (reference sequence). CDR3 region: CASSLSSGGADTQYF. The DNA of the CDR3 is TGTGCCAGCAGTTTATCTAGCGGGGGGGCAGATACGCAGTATTTT.

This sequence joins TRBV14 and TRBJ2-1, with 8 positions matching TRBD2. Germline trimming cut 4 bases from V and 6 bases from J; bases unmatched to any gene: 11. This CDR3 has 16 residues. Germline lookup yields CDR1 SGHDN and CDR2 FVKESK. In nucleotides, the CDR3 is TGTGCCAGCAGCCTCCTTGGGGCGGGGGGTTCCAATGAGCAGTTCTTC. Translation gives CASSLLGAGGSNEQFF.

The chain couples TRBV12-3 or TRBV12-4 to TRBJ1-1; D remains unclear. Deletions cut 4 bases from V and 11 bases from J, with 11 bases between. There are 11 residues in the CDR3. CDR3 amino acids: CASSYSSGAFF. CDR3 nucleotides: TGTGCCAGCAGTTATTCGAGTGGTGCTTTCTTT.

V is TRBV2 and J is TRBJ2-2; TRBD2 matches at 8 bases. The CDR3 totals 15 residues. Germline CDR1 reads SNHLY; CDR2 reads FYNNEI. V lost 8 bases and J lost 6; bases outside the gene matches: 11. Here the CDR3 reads CASLSDSGAPGELFF. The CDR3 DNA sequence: TGTGCCAGCCTTTCGGATAGCGGGGCCCCCGGGGAGCTGTTTTTT.

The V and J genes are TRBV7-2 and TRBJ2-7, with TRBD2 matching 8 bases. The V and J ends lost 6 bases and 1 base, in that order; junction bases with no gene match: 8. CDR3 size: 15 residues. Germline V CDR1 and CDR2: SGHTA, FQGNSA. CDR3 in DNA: TGTGCCAGCAGGCAAACTAGCGGACCTTCCTACGAGCAGTACTTC. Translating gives CASRQTSGPSYEQYF.